This entry is about one T cell receptor (beta chain). Its antigen is not known. A deep-level run was used for the assay. The method was immunoSEQ multiplex PCR; TCRdb's version includes in-frame clones alone and lacks a portion of them. The sample lists 2 million to 2.5 million clones; 85% to 95% were seen once. The donors were adults (healthy and HIV-negative) with no recent acute infections or vaccinations. Per the germline V gene, CDR1 is SGHDN and CDR2 is FVKESK. Deletions cut 2 bases from V and 4 bases from J, with 9 bases between. The CDR3 extends over 14 amino acids. The sample is drawn from a study of shared clonotypes between healthy human individuals. Whole-study results and caveats: The study's rarefaction showed incomplete sorted-subset sequencing despite large depth. Generation of non-shared clonotypes was less probable than generation of clonotypes shared by all four donors.

The specimen sequenced was naive CD4+ T cells from PBMCs. Stated subset: CD45RA+ positively selected. The J gene is TRBJ2-4, the V gene TRBV14; maybe TRBD1 (6 bases). The clonotype originates from a man aged 18 to 30 in good health. Some clones in this sample may be carry-over from other donors' samples. For the CDR3, the DNA is TGTGCCAGCAGCCAACTAACAGGGAAAAACATTCAGTACTTC. This sequence encodes CASSQLTGKNIQYF.